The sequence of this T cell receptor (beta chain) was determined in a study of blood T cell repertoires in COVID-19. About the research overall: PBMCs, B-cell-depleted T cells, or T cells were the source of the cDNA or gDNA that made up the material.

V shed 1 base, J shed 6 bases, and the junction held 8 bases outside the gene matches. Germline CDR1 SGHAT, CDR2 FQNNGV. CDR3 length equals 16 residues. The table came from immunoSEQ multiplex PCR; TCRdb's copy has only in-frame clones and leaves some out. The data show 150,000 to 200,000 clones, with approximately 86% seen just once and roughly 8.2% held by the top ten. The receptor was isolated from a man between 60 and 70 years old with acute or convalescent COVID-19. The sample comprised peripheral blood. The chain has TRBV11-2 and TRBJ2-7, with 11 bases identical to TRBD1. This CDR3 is CASSLARGTGGGEQYF. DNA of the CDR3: TGTGCCAGCAGCTTAGCTAGGGGGACAGGGGGAGGCGAGCAGTACTTC. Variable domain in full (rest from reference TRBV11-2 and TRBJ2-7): EAGVAQSPRYKIIEKRQSVAFWCNPISGHATLYWYQQILGQGPKLLIQFQNNGVVDDSQLPKDRFSAERLKGVDSTLKIQPAKLEDSAVYLCASSLARGTGGGEQYFGPGTRLTVT.